The next 23 T cell receptor beta chains were all read from a single sample in a study of CD8 T cells in ankylosing spondylitis. TCRdb re-called the 5' RACE reads through MiXCR, storing one row per CDR3 protein. This table holds about 250,000 distinct CDR3 sequences, under 12% found once. Material: blood, either unsorted or a sorted T cell fraction (not recorded which). These receptors were obtained from a male donor with ankylosing spondylitis or in good health (not recorded which).

Ten or more counts support this clonotype. The chain has TRBV4-2 and TRBJ2-3, with TRBD2 matching 11 bases. The CDR3 totals 19 residues. V trimming: 0 bases; J trimming: 2 bases; junction bases outside the gene matches: 10. Germline CDR1 is LGHNA and CDR2 is YNFKEQ. CDR3 coding DNA: TGTGCCAGCAGCCAAGATCTGACTAGCGGGGACATACTCACAGATACGCAGTATTTT. It is translated as CASSQDLTSGDILTDTQYF.

The CDR3 DNA reads as TGTGCCAGCAGCCCTCCGCCGGGGGAGCAGTACTTC. It yields the protein CASSPPPGEQYF. The chain has TRBV7-2 and TRBJ2-7; a possible D gene is TRBD2 (5 bases). The ends were cut back, 5 bases at V and 7 bases at J, with 12 bases in the middle. The germline gives CDR1 SGHTA, CDR2 FQGNSA. This CDR3 is built from 12 residues.

This clonotype was recorded many times. J is TRBJ1-4 and V is TRBV6-5, with 7 bases matching TRBD1. This CDR3 comprises 17 residues. The junction had 6 bases not matched to a gene; V was cut back by 2 bases and J by 0 bases. From germline, CDR1 is MNHEY and CDR2 SVGAGI. The CDR3 loop reads CASSYTTGSPTNEKLFF. DNA of the CDR3: TGTGCCAGCAGTTACACGACAGGGAGTCCAACTAATGAAAAACTGTTTTTT.

The chain joins TRBV5-5 to TRBJ2-7; D is unclear. V gave up 4 bases and J gave up 7 bases, with 15 bases separating them. Germline V CDR1 and CDR2: SGHKS, YYEKEE (reference sequence). The CDR3 runs 13 residues. The CDR3 sequence: CASSAGPAWEQYF. In nucleotides, the CDR3 is TGTGCCAGCAGCGCCGGGCCGGCTTGGGAGCAGTACTTC.

V usage is TRBV14 and J usage is TRBJ2-3, with 11 bases aligning to TRBD2. The CDR3 totals 16 residues. Germline V gene sequence: CDR1 SGHDN, CDR2 FVKESK. V shed 3 bases, J shed 4 bases, and the junction held 6 bases outside the gene matches. This chain's CDR3 is CASSHELAGDADTQYF. The CDR3 nucleotides are TGTGCCAGCAGCCATGAACTAGCGGGGGACGCAGATACGCAGTATTTT.

This clonotype was seen more than once but under ten times. This sequence joins TRBV12-3 or TRBV12-4 and TRBJ2-1, with D unclear. V was clipped by 2 bases and J by 3 bases, with 8 bases between them. CDR3 length: 14 residues. CDR3 residues: CASSLPPNYNEQFF. DNA for the CDR3: TGTGCCAGCAGTTTACCGCCTAACTACAATGAGCAGTTCTTC.

This clonotype was detected many times. This chain uses TRBV29-1 with TRBJ2-4; D perhaps matches TRBD1 (6 bases). The V end was cut by 3 bases, the J end by 5 bases, with 11 bases between. The CDR3 has 13 residues. CDR1 and CDR2 from the germline V gene are SQVTM and ANQGSEA. DNA of the CDR3: TGCAGCGTTGATGGGGGCTCGGAAAACATTCAGTACTTC. Protein: CSVDGGSENIQYF.

This clonotype has ten or more counts. CDR3 coding DNA: TGTGCCAGCAGCCATGTAGGGACTGAAGCTTTCTTT. It encodes CASSHVGTEAFF. V gene TRBV12-3 or TRBV12-4 combines with J gene TRBJ1-1; no definite D call. V was trimmed by 6 bases and J by 5 bases, leaving 10 bases between them. The CDR3 has 12 residues.

This clonotype has only a few counts. The rearrangement links TRBV12-3 or TRBV12-4 to TRBJ1-5; unclear D gene. Trimming pared 6 bases from V and 7 bases from J, leaving 16 bases between. The CDR3 has 14 amino acids. For the CDR3, the DNA is TGTGCCAGCAGCCGCGGGGTGGTTAGACAGCCCCAGCATTTT. Translating gives CASSRGVVRQPQHF.

The chain uses TRBV10-2 and TRBJ2-7; 9 bases are a match to TRBD1. Trimming at V came to 7 bases and at J to 3 bases, leaving 4 bases not matched to a gene. CDR3 length equals 13 residues. CDR1 is WSHSY and CDR2 is SAAADI in the germline V gene. The CDR3 protein is CASKDRGGYEQYF. CDR3 in DNA: TGCGCCAGCAAGGACAGGGGAGGCTACGAGCAGTACTTC.

This clonotype was picked up many times. V is TRBV5-1 and J is TRBJ2-7, with unresolved D. CDR1 and CDR2 from the germline V gene are SGHRS and YFSETQ. The CDR3 covers 13 residues. Trimming removed 1 base at V and 7 bases at J, with 12 bases between. CDR3 DNA sequence: TGCGCCAGCAGCTTGAGTCAACCTGAAGAGCAGTACTTC. Protein sequence: CASSLSQPEEQYF.

This clonotype appeared a few times. This chain uses TRBV30 with TRBJ2-1; 7 bases line up with TRBD2. The germline CDR1 and CDR2 sequences are GTSNPN and SVGIG (reference sequence). The length of the CDR3 is 14 residues. J lost 0 bases, V lost 5 bases, and 4 bases had no gene match. CDR3 DNA sequence: TGTGCCTGGGAACGGGACTACTCCTACAATGAGCAGTTCTTC. Protein: CAWERDYSYNEQFF. Drawing the rest from reference TRBV30 and TRBJ2-1, the complete variable domain is SQTIHQWPATLVQPVGSPLSLECTVEGTSNPNLYWYRQAAGRGLQLLFYSVGIGQISSEVPQNLSASRPQDRQFILSSKKLLLSDSGFYLCAWERDYSYNEQFFGPGTRLTVL.

This clonotype occurred many times. The chain uses TRBV6-5 and TRBJ1-5; possibly TRBD1 for D (5 bases). The CDR3 has 16 amino acids. The germline V gene has CDR1 MNHEY and CDR2 SVGAGI. Trimming left V 0 bases short and J 3 bases short, with 12 bases between. CDR3 bases: TGTGCCAGCAGTTACTCCCTGGGACTCCTCAATCAGCCCCAGCATTTT. Protein: CASSYSLGLLNQPQHF.

At least ten counts were recorded for this clonotype. The chain combines TRBV5-1 with TRBJ1-1, with D unclear. V dropped 0 bases and J dropped 5 bases, with 11 bases sitting between them. This CDR3 spans 14 amino acids. Germline V gives CDR1 SGHRS, CDR2 YFSETQ. CDR3 sequence (DNA): TGCGCCAGCAGCTTGGACGTGGGCATTACTGAAGCTTTCTTT. It yields the protein CASSLDVGITEAFF.

This clonotype has a count of ten or more. The J gene is TRBJ1-2, the V gene TRBV12-3 or TRBV12-4, with no clear D. Trimming shortened V by 4 bases and J by 4 bases, and 10 bases separated the two germline ends. The CDR3 is 13 residues long. The CDR3 region is CASSSPRLYGYTF. CDR3 bases: TGTGCCAGCAGTTCCCCTCGACTCTATGGCTACACCTTC.

In nucleotides, the CDR3 is TGCAGCGTTGTTGCCAGAAACTACGAGCAGTACTTC. Translated: CSVVARNYEQYF. The J gene is TRBJ2-7, the V gene TRBV29-1; no reliable D call. Germline V gene lookup returns CDR1 SQVTM and CDR2 ANQGSEA. CDR3 length equals 12 residues. Trimming stripped 4 bases from V and 3 bases from J, with 10 bases between.

There are many counts of this clonotype. The chain recombines TRBV4-1 with TRBJ2-2, with 8 nucleotides matching TRBD1. The CDR3 is 15 residues long. V shed 4 bases and J 3 bases; nucleotides not matched to a gene: 4. Germline V gene sequence: CDR1 MGHRA, CDR2 YSYEKL. The CDR3 DNA sequence: TGCGCCAGCAGCCCTCGGGGACAGGACACCGGGGAGCTGTTTTTT. This translates into CASSPRGQDTGELFF.

This clonotype occurred many times. CDR3 in DNA: TGCGCCAGCAGCCCCTCCACTAGCTACAATGAGCAGTTCTTC. As protein: CASSPSTSYNEQFF. The chain combines TRBV4-1 with TRBJ2-1, with a tentative D call TRBD2 (5 bases). This CDR3 has 14 residues. Trimming removed 4 bases from V and 3 bases from J, with 10 bases in between. Germline V gives CDR1 MGHRA, CDR2 YSYEKL.

For this clonotype: Because it lacks the conserved phenylalanine or tryptophan at the end, this CDR3 is likely a read error. The V gene is TRBV5-1, the J gene TRBJ2-7; D call uncertain. This CDR3 is 14 amino acids long. V shed 0 bases and J shed 3 bases, with 10 bases lying between them. Germline V CDR1 and CDR2: SGHRS, YFSETQ. CDR3 loop: CASSLGQAGYEQYH. CDR3 nucleotides: TGCGCCAGCAGCTTGGGCCAGGCTGGCTACGAGCAGTACCAC.

The table lists this clonotype with many counts. The V call is TRBV10-3, the J call TRBJ1-2, with D maybe TRBD1 (5 bases). This CDR3 is 13 amino acids long. The germline gives CDR1 ENHRY, CDR2 SYGVKD. V was shortened by 6 bases and J by 3 bases, with 11 bases between the two germline ends. CDR3 residues: CAISVRADYGYTF. CDR3 sequence (DNA): TGTGCCATCAGCGTCAGGGCCGACTATGGCTACACCTTC.

The sample holds many counts of this clonotype. The rearrangement joins TRBV27 to TRBJ2-2; D possibly corresponds to TRBD1 (5 bases). The ends were cut back, 8 bases at V and 8 bases at J, with 18 bases in the middle. This CDR3 region has 14 residues. CDR1 is MNHEY, CDR2 SMNVEV, per germline (reference sequence). The CDR3 loop is CASRHGQGVGELFF. CDR3 DNA sequence: TGTGCCAGCCGCCACGGCCAGGGCGTTGGGGAGCTGTTTTTT.

This clonotype showed up many times. The V call is TRBV29-1, the J call TRBJ2-7, with D perhaps TRBD1 (6 bases). V was pared by 7 bases and J by 6 bases, with 16 bases between. Germline CDR1 is SQVTM and CDR2 is ANQGSEA. This CDR3 has 12 residues. The CDR3 is CSAIATGSEQYF. The DNA for the CDR3 is TGCAGCGCCATAGCAACAGGGAGCGAGCAGTACTTC.

This clonotype came up many times. The chain joins TRBV7-9 to TRBJ1-5; TRBD1 might be the D (5 bases). The CDR3 sequence is 16 residues long. V was clipped by 5 bases and J by 2 bases, with 16 bases between them. Germline V CDR1 and CDR2: SEHNR, FQNEAQ (reference sequence). CDR3 residues: CASSLDGGGGNQPQHF. The CDR3 DNA follows: TGTGCCAGCAGCCTAGACGGGGGAGGAGGCAATCAGCCCCAGCATTTT.